A selection of T cell receptor beta chains follows, all from one sample in a study of somatic mutations in cytotoxic T cells in rheumatoid arthritis. TCRdb's table, derived via immunoSEQ multiplex PCR, lists solely in-frame clones and lacks some. The sample records roughly 6,300 clones, approximately 77% being singletons. The sample in question was CD8+ T cells sorted from blood, obtained at a follow-up visit. The receptors shown here come from a woman aged 70-85 years with rheumatoid arthritis. Both conserved end residues are part of each CDR3. The D gene is left open where the match is weak. Size tells how often a clone was seen (once, few, many) or the class of an expanded clone, and some rows leave it out.

CASSQTGGDQNSPLHF | TGCGCCAGCAGCCAAACAGGGGGCGATCAGAATTCACCCCTCCACTTT | once | TRBD1 | TRBJ1-6 | 16 | TRBV5-1
CASSMDHRENYGYTF | TGTGCCAGCAGCATGGATCACCGGGAGAACTATGGCTACACCTTC | . | . | TRBJ1-2 | 15 | TRBV7-2
CASSSSGGAPYEQYF | TGTGCCAGCAGTTCCAGCGGGGGGGCCCCCTACGAGCAGTACTTC | . | TRBD2 | TRBJ2-7 | 15 | TRBV4-2
CASSERPREGTGELFF | TGTGCCAGCAGCGAAAGGCCCAGGGAGGGCACCGGGGAGCTGTTTTTT | . | TRBD2 | TRBJ2-2 | 16 | TRBV7-3
CASSRRTGRQQPQHF | TGTGCCAGCAGCCGTCGGACAGGGAGGCAACAGCCCCAGCATTTT | . | TRBD1 | TRBJ1-5 | 15 | TRBV5-8
CASSFGGASYEQYF | TGTGCCAGCAGCTTCGGGGGAGCCTCCTACGAGCAGTACTTC | . | . | TRBJ2-7 | 14 | TRBV11-1
CASSQELGRFYTF | TGCGCCAGCAGCCAGGAGCTAGGACGGTTTTACACCTTC | few | . | TRBJ1-2 | 13 | TRBV4-1
CSVEFAQGSSYEQYF | TGCAGCGTTGAATTCGCCCAGGGGAGCTCCTACGAGCAGTACTTC | . | . | TRBJ2-7 | 15 | TRBV29-1
CASSVAGQGYEQYF | TGTGCCAGCAGCGTGGCGGGACAGGGCTACGAGCAGTACTTC | . | TRBD1 | TRBJ2-7 | 14 | TRBV9
CASSQTSQASDTQYF | TGTGCCAGCAGTCAAACGAGCCAGGCCTCAGATACGCAGTATTTT | . | . | TRBJ2-3 | 15 | TRBV5-6
CASSSGRMNTEAFF | TGCGCCAGCAGTTCCGGACGGATGAACACTGAAGCTTTCTTT | . | . | TRBJ1-1 | 14 | TRBV10-1
CASSPTPVNTEAFF | TGCGCCAGCAGCCCCACCCCCGTGAACACTGAAGCTTTCTTT | few | . | TRBJ1-1 | 14 | TRBV4-1
CASSQFQDGSEAFF | TGTGCCAGCAGTCAGTTCCAGGACGGATCTGAAGCTTTCTTT | large | . | TRBJ1-1 | 14 | TRBV14
CASSDGRAVDEQYF | TGTGCCAGCAGTGACGGCAGGGCAGTCGACGAGCAGTACTTC | . | . | TRBJ2-7 | 14 | TRBV2
CASSFGSSYEQYF | TGTGCCAGCAGCTTCGGCTCCTCCTACGAGCAGTACTTC | large | . | TRBJ2-7 | 13 | TRBV5-6
CASSSGQGAEYEQYF | TGTGCCAGCAGTTCGGGACAGGGGGCAGAGTACGAGCAGTACTTC | . | TRBD1 | TRBJ2-7 | 15 | TRBV27
CASSQTKTLDFQETQYF | TGCGCCAGCAGCCAAACAAAAACCTTGGATTTCCAAGAGACCCAGTACTTC | . | . | TRBJ2-5 | 17 | TRBV4-1
CASSLEQGGADTQYF | TGCGCCAGCAGCTTGGAACAGGGGGGGGCAGATACGCAGTATTTT | . | . | TRBJ2-3 | 15 | TRBV5-1
CASVPGGSYNEQFF | TGCGCCAGCGTACCGGGAGGGTCCTACAATGAGCAGTTCTTC | . | TRBD2 | TRBJ2-1 | 14 | TRBV10-2
CATRRFVQDQETQYF | TGTGCCACCAGGAGGTTTGTTCAGGACCAAGAGACCCAGTACTTC | . | . | TRBJ2-5 | 15 | TRBV2
CASSWDRTLYYGYTF | TGTGCCAGCAGCTGGGACAGGACCTTATACTATGGCTACACCTTC | . | TRBD1 | TRBJ1-2 | 15 | TRBV7-3
CASIALGTEAFF | TGTGCCAGTATCGCCCTGGGCACTGAAGCTTTCTTT | few | . | TRBJ1-1 | 12 | TRBV19
CASSLTSGGVWTQYF | TGTGCCAGCAGCCTAACTAGCGGGGGGGTGTGGACCCAGTACTTC | . | TRBD2 | TRBJ2-5 | 15 | TRBV7-2
CASSEGGRETQYF | TGTGCCAGCAGTGAAGGAGGGAGGGAGACCCAGTACTTC | . | . | TRBJ2-5 | 13 | TRBV2
CASMDRSLRDTQYF | TGTGCCAGCATGGACAGGAGCTTAAGAGATACGCAGTATTTT | . | TRBD1 | TRBJ2-3 | 14 | TRBV2
CASSSAFQGNQPQHF | TGTGCCAGCAGCTCTGCGTTCCAGGGAAATCAGCCCCAGCATTTT | once | . | TRBJ1-5 | 15 | TRBV7-9
CASSGSTGGSEAFF | TGTGCCAGCAGTGGTTCGACAGGGGGATCCGAAGCTTTCTTT | . | TRBD1 | TRBJ1-1 | 14 | TRBV2
CASSVGGAISYNEQFF | TGTGCCAGCAGCGTAGGGGGGGCCATCTCCTACAATGAGCAGTTCTTC | . | . | TRBJ2-1 | 16 | TRBV9
CASSLSAGGPYEQYF | TGTGCCAGCAGCCTGTCAGCGGGAGGGCCATACGAGCAGTACTTC | . | TRBD2 | TRBJ2-7 | 15 | TRBV7-3
CASSLSEQGASRYTF | TGTGCCAGCAGCTTGAGTGAACAGGGGGCAAGTCGCTACACCTTC | . | TRBD1 | TRBJ1-2 | 15 | TRBV5-6
CASSRRRAGTENSPLHF | TGTGCCAGCAGCCGAAGGCGGGCGGGGACGGAGAATTCACCCCTCCACTTT | . | . | TRBJ1-6 | 17 | TRBV7-3
CATSRERGGGSYNEQFF | TGTGCCACCAGCAGAGAAAGAGGGGGGGGCTCCTACAATGAGCAGTTCTTC | . | . | TRBJ2-1 | 17 | TRBV15
CASSHPYSGVNTGELFF | TGTGCCAGCAGCCACCCCTACAGCGGGGTAAACACCGGGGAGCTGTTTTTT | . | TRBD2 | TRBJ2-2 | 17 | TRBV9